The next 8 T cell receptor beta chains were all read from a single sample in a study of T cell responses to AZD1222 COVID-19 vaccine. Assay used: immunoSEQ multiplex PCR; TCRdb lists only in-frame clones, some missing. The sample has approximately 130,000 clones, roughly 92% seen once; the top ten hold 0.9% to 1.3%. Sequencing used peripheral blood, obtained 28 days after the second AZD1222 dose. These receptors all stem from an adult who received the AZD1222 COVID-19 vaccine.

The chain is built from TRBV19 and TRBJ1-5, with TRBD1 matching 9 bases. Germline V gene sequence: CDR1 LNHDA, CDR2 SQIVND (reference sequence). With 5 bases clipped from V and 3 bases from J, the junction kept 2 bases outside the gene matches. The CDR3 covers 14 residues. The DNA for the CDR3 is TGTGCCAGTAGTGGACAGGGGCTCAATCAGCCCCAGCATTTT. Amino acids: CASSGQGLNQPQHF.

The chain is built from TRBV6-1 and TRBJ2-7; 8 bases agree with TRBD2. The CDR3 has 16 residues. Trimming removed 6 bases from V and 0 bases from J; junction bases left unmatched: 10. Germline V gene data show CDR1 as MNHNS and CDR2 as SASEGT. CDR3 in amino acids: CASRELAVLSSYEQYF. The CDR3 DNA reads TGTGCCAGCAGGGAACTAGCGGTCCTCTCCTCCTACGAGCAGTACTTC.

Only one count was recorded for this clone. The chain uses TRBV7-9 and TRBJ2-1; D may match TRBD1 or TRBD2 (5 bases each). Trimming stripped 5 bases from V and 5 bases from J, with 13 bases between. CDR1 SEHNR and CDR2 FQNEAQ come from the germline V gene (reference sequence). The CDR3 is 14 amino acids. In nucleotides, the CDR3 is TGTGCCAGCAGCGACCCCGGGACCCACAATGAGCAGTTCTTC. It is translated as CASSDPGTHNEQFF.

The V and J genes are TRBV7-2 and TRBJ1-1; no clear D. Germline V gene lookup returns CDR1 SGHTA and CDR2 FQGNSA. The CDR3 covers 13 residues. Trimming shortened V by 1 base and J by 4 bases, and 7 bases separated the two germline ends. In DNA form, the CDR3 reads TGTGCCAGCAGCTTAGTACACCCCACTGAAGCTTTCTTT. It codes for CASSLVHPTEAFF.

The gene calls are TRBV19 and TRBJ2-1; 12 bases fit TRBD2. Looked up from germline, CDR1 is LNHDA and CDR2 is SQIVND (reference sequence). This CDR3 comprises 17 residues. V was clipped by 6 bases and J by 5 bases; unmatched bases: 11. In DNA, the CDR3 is TGTGCCAGTAGGAGGACTAGCGGGACCCGAGGAGACAATGAGCAGTTCTTC. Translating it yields CASRRTSGTRGDNEQFF.

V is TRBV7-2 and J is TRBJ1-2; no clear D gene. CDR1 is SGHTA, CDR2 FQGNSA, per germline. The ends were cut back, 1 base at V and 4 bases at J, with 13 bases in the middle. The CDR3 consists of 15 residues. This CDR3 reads CASSLEAASGYGYTF. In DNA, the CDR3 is TGTGCCAGCAGCTTAGAGGCGGCCAGTGGCTATGGCTACACCTTC.

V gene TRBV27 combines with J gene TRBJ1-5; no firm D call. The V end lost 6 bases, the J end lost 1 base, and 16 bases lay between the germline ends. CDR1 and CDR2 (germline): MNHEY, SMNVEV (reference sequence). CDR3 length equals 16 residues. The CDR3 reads CASRSTWVRSNQPQHF. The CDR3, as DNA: TGTGCCAGCAGATCGACCTGGGTTAGGAGCAATCAGCCCCAGCATTTT.

This chain's CDR3 is CASSQDPGRGSYNSPLHF. The CDR3 nucleotides read TGCGCCAGCAGCCAAGACCCTGGTCGCGGGAGCTATAATTCACCCCTCCACTTT. The chain couples TRBV4-3 to TRBJ1-6; no definite D call. CDR3 length: 18 residues. Germline V gene lookup returns CDR1 LGHNA and CDR2 YSLEER. The V end lost 0 bases, the J end lost 3 bases, and 15 bases lay between the germline ends.